This T cell receptor (beta chain) appears in the sequencing data of a study of control samples from healthy donors and cancer patients. Data came from immunoSEQ multiplex PCR; TCRdb stores just in-frame clones and leaves some out. The data contain 95,000 to 150,000 clones, around nine tenths of them singletons. This CDR3 has 12 amino acids. Deletions cut 1 base from V and 7 bases from J, with 5 bases between. Sequences were obtained from blood. The genes are TRBV12-3 or TRBV12-4 and TRBJ1-5; D remains unclear. This receptor was taken from a man aged 25 to 40 in good health. Here the CDR3 DNA reads TGTGCCAGCAGTTTAGGGGGACAGCCCCAGCATTTT. The encoded protein is CASSLGGQPQHF.